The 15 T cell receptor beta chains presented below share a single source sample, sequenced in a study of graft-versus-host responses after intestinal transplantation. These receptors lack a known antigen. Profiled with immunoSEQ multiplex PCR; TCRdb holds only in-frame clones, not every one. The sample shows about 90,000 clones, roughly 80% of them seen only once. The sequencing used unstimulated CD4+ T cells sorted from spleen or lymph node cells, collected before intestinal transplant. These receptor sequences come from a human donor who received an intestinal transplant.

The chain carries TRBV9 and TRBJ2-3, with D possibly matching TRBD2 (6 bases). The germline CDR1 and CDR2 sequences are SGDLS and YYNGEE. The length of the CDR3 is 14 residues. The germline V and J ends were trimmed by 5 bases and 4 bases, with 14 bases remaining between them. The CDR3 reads CASSGDPGADTQYF. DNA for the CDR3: TGTGCCAGCAGTGGAGACCCGGGAGCAGATACGCAGTATTTT.

CDR3 in DNA: TGTGCCAGCAGCCCGGGACTAGCGGGTTACGAGCAGTACTTC. Translating it yields CASSPGLAGYEQYF. The rearrangement links TRBV7-6 to TRBJ2-7; 12 bases are shared with TRBD2. Trimming at V came to 5 bases and at J to 4 bases, leaving 3 bases not matched to a gene. Germline V gives CDR1 SGHVS, CDR2 FNYEAQ. This CDR3 has 14 residues.

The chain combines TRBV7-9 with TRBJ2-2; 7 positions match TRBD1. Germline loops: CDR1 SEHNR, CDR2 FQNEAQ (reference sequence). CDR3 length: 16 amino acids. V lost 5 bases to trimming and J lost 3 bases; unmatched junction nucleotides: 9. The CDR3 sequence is CASSARSTGDTGELFF. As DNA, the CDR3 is TGTGCCAGCAGCGCGCGGTCTACAGGGGACACCGGGGAGCTGTTTTTT.

CDR3 nucleotides: TGTGCCACCAGCAGAGTAAGCGGGAGAGGGGTAGAGACCCAGTACTTC. It encodes CATSRVSGRGVETQYF. The V and J genes are TRBV15 and TRBJ2-5; TRBD2 matches at 8 bases. The trim removed 1 base at V and 4 bases at J, leaving 8 bases unmatched. Looked up from germline, CDR1 is LNHNV and CDR2 is YYDKDF (reference sequence). The CDR3 loop spans 16 amino acids. Full variable domain (remainder filled in from reference TRBV15 and TRBJ2-5): DAMVIQNPRYQVTQFGKPVTLSCSQTLNHNVMYWYQQKSSQAPKLLFHYYDKDFNNEADTPDNFQSRRPNTSFCFLDIRSPGLGDTAMYLCATSRVSGRGVETQYFGPGTRLLVL.

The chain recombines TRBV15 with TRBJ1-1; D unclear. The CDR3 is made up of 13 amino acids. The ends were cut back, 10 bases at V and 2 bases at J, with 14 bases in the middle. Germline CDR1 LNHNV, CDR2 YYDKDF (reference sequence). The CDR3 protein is CAIKRGANTEAFF. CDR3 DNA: TGTGCCATAAAGCGGGGAGCAAACACTGAAGCTTTCTTT.

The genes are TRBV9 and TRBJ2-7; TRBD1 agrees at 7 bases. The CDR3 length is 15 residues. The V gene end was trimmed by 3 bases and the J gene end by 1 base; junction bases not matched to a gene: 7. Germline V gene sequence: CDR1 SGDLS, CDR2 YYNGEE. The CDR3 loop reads CASSGTGTASYEQYF. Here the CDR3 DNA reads TGTGCCAGCAGCGGAACCGGGACAGCATCCTACGAGCAGTACTTC.

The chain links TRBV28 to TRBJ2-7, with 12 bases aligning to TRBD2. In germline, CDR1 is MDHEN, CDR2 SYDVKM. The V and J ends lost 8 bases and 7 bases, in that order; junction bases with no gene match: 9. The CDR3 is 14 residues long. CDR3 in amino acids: CASRRTSGNKEQYF. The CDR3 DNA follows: TGTGCCAGCCGAAGGACTAGCGGGAACAAGGAGCAGTACTTC.

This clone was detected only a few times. The CDR3 nucleotides are TGCAGCGTCGCTTCAGGGGTGTATCAGCCCCAGCATTTT. Its translation is CSVASGVYQPQHF. This chain links TRBV29-1 with TRBJ1-5; a possible D gene is TRBD1 (6 bases). Germline loops: CDR1 SQVTM, CDR2 ANQGSEA. The CDR3 has 13 amino acids. Trimming stripped 6 bases from V and 5 bases from J, with 14 bases between.

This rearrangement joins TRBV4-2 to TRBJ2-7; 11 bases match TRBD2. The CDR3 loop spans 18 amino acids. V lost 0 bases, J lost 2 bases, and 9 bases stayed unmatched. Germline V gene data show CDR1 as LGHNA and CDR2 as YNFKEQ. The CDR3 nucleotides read TGTGCCAGCAGCCAAGATTCTAATAGCGGGGGGGGAACCTACGAGCAGTACTTC. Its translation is CASSQDSNSGGGTYEQYF.

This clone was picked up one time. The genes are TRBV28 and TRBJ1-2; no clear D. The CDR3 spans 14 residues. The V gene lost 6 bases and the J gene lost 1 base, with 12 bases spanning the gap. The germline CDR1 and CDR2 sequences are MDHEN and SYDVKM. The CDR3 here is CASRAVGSNYGYTF. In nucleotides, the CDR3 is TGTGCCAGCAGAGCGGTGGGGAGTAACTATGGCTACACCTTC.

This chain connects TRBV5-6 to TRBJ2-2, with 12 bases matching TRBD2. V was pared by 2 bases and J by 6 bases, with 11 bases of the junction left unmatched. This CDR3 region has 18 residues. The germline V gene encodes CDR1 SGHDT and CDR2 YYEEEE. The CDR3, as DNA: TGTGCCAGCAGCTTCCGGACTAGCGGGGCCCCGAGGGCCGGGGAGCTGTTTTTT. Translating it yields CASSFRTSGAPRAGELFF.

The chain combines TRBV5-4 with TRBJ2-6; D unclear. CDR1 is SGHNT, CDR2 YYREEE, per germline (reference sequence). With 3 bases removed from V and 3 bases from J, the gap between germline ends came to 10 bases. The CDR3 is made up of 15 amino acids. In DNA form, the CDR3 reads TGTGCCAGCAGCTCCGACTTGATTGGGGCCAACGTCCTGACTTTC. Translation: CASSSDLIGANVLTF.

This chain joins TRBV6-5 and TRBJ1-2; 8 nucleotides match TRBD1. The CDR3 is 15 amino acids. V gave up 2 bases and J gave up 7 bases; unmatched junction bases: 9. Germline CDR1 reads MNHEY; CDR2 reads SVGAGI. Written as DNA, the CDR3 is TGTGCCAGCAGTTACCTCGACAGGGGAGTGGTTGGCTACACCTTC. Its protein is CASSYLDRGVVGYTF.

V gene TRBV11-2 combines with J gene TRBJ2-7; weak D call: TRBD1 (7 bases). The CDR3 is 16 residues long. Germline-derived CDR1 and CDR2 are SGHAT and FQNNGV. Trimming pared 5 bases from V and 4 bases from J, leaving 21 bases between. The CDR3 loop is CASSPRWGRGRYEQYF. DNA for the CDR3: TGTGCCAGCAGCCCCCGTTGGGGCAGGGGGAGGTACGAGCAGTACTTC.

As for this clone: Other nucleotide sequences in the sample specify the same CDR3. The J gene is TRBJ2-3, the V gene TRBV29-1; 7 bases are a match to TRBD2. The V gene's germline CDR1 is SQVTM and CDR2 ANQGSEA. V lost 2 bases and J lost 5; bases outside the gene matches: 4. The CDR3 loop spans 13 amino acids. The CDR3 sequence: CSVELAGKDTQYF. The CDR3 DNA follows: TGCAGCGTTGAATTAGCGGGCAAAGATACGCAGTATTTT.